This T cell receptor (beta chain) was observed in a study of cytomegalovirus exposure and HLA in healthy donors. Findings and caveats of the study: The authors listed around 150 TCR beta chains as cytomegalovirus-associated.

Regarding this clone: Its target is not known.

Unmatched junction bases numbered 12, after V lost 8 bases and J lost 5 bases. This CDR3 is 15 amino acids long. Both 60 Vbeta primers and 13 Jbeta primers went into the PCR. Repertoires were generated with immunoSEQ multiplex PCR, while TCRdb's copy carries only in-frame clones and drops some. Counted here are 95,000 to 150,000 clones, roughly 77% occurring once; the ten biggest clones make up under 2%. Specimen: PBMCs. The TCR sequence derives from a man in his late teens or twenties in good health and CMV-seronegative. The chain couples TRBV23-1 to TRBJ2-1; 7 bases map to TRBD1. TRBV23-1 is an open reading frame, and its role is uncertain. CDR3 loop: CASASRDSRNNEQFF. In DNA form, the CDR3 reads TGCGCCAGCGCCTCCAGGGACAGCCGTAACAATGAGCAGTTCTTC.